Listed below are T cell receptor beta chains from one sample, sequenced in a study of T-cell memory formation after mild COVID-19. Each CDR3 protein gets one entry after TCRdb re-called the 5' RACE reads with MiXCR. The repertoire holds 300,000 to 400,000 distinct CDR3 sequences, under 30% seen once, with roughly 13% in the top ten. The source material was PBMCs or a T cell subset sorted from them (not recorded which). The receptors shown here come from an adult woman who had mild COVID-19 (a few samples of this study predate the infection). Cell type and time point are not known. The conserved cysteine and the conserved F or W are not part of the CDR3 here.

cdr3_length v_call cdr3_aa
12 TRBV20-1 SARDRGGGETQY
15 TRBV5-1 ASTLGAGTSGVNEQF
13 TRBV12-5 ASGFSSGRTSEQF
10 TRBV9 ASSVVTDTQY
14 TRBV4-3 ASSQDPSGSPGEQF
13 TRBV9 ASSSGTPVANEQF
16 TRBV3-1 ASSHFRSGTGDHNEQF
12 TRBV6-5 ASSPGPQGTEAF
15 TRBV5-1 ASSLVSSGGQTYEQY
11 TRBV24-1 ATSDLKGYGYT
12 TRBV30 AWSAAGVYNEQF
14 TRBV7-2 ASSSRTSGRTDTQY
15 TRBV5-6 ASSLVGGPPGTDTQY
16 TRBV9 ASSVAVAGPNPYNEQF
11 TRBV29-1 SVREGGTGELF
13 TRBV29-1 SVASTKRGNTEAF
11 TRBV12-3/TRBV12-4 ASRGQVTGELF
13 TRBV10-3 AISEGGPGSYGYT
10 TRBV9 ASSAGTGELF
13 TRBV10-3 AISPTSGRRGEQF
10 TRBV5-1 ASSGTASQQY
10 TRBV6-1 ATWAGGYEQY
15 TRBV6-5 ASSFFPRSGRANEQF
12 TRBV4-2 ASRWGTDNSPLH
12 TRBV5-1 ASTLGQGFYEQY
10 TRBV20-1 SATIQANEQF
12 TRBV6-6 ASNAGGRKETQY
13 TRBV7-9 ASSFSLRAFSEAF
9 TRBV24-1 ATGANYGYT
15 TRBV5-1 ASSLFIGGGSYNEQF
10 TRBV29-1 SVAPTEYEQY
15 TRBV7-8 ASSPLLAAGLTDTQY